This passage covers 21 T cell receptor beta chains from one sample sequenced in a study of CD8 T cells in Susac syndrome. The RNA, about 0.45 to 1 ug, was put through reverse transcription using random hexamers. TCRdb reanalysed the immunoSEQ multiplex PCR reads using MiXCR and keeps one entry per CDR3 protein. The data show some 120,000 distinct CDR3 sequences, 94% seen once. Sequences were obtained from CD4+ T cells from PBMCs. These receptors were obtained from a human donor in good health.

The chain is built from TRBV29-1 and TRBJ1-1, with D tentatively TRBD1 (6 bases). The germline V gene encodes CDR1 SQVTM and CDR2 ANQGSEA. The V gene lost 1 base and the J gene lost 1 base, with 13 bases spanning the gap. CDR3 length: 15 residues. The CDR3 coding sequence is TGCAGCGTTGAAGTTTCGGGCAGGGGGAACACTGAAGCTTTCTTT. Its translation: CSVEVSGRGNTEAFF.

This sequence joins TRBV3-1 and TRBJ2-6; TRBD2 aligns across 13 bases. Germline V gene sequence: CDR1 LGHDT, CDR2 YNNKEL (reference sequence). The length of the CDR3 is 18 residues. The V gene end was trimmed by 4 bases and the J gene end by 1 base; junction bases not matched to a gene: 4. The CDR3 DNA is TGTGCCAGCAGCCCGTGGACTAGCGGGAGATCTGGGGCCAACGTCCTGACTTTC. Translating it yields CASSPWTSGRSGANVLTF.

This clonotype was recorded only once. The chain has TRBV5-1 and TRBJ2-3, with TRBD2 identical over 16 bases. V gave up 6 bases and J gave up 4 bases; unmatched junction bases: 8. The CDR3 totals 17 residues. The V gene's germline CDR1 is SGHRS and CDR2 YFSETQ. Here the CDR3 reads CASTPGGTSGRADTQYF. For the CDR3, the DNA is TGCGCCAGCACCCCCGGAGGGACTAGCGGGAGGGCAGATACGCAGTATTTT. The full variable domain, with the rest looked up from reference TRBV5-1 and TRBJ2-3, is KAGVTQTPRYLIKTRGQQVTLSCSPISGHRSVSWYQQTPGQGLQFLFEYFSETQRNKGNFPGRFSGRQFSNSRSEMNVSTLELGDSALYLCASTPGGTSGRADTQYFGPGTRLTVL.

This clonotype has just one count. This chain connects TRBV6-5 to TRBJ1-3, with D perhaps TRBD1 (5 bases). Between the trimmed V and J ends, which lost 2 bases and 0 bases, there was a span of 11 bases. The CDR3 totals 16 residues. CDR1 is MNHEY, CDR2 SVGAGI, per germline. The CDR3 is CASSYAGGVSGNTIYF. DNA for the CDR3: TGTGCCAGCAGTTACGCTGGGGGTGTCTCTGGAAACACCATATATTTT.

This chain connects TRBV7-9 to TRBJ2-2; D gene unclear. Germline CDR1 and CDR2: SEHNR and FQNEAQ (reference sequence). V gave up 5 bases and J gave up 0 bases, with 7 bases separating them. The CDR3 has 14 amino acids. The CDR3 region is CASSPRANTGELFF. The CDR3 bases are TGTGCCAGCAGCCCGAGAGCGAACACCGGGGAGCTGTTTTTT.

The J gene is TRBJ1-1, the V gene TRBV11-2; 7 bases agree with TRBD1. Germline loops: CDR1 SGHAT, CDR2 FQNNGV. The junction had 9 bases not matched to a gene; V was cut back by 1 base and J by 4 bases. The CDR3 has 16 residues. CDR3 residues: CASSLVGGAGGTEAFF. DNA for the CDR3: TGTGCCAGCAGCTTAGTAGGGGGCGCAGGGGGCACTGAAGCTTTCTTT.

The chain couples TRBV7-2 to TRBJ2-2; D is unclear. Germline assignment: CDR1 SGHTA and CDR2 FQGNSA. This CDR3 has 15 amino acids. Trimming left V 5 bases short and J 3 bases short, with 13 bases between. CDR3 loop: CASSPAPRHTGELFF. The CDR3 DNA is TGTGCCAGCAGCCCCGCCCCCCGACACACCGGGGAGCTGTTTTTT.

The chain uses TRBV2 and TRBJ1-5; D gene uncertain. This CDR3 spans 14 amino acids. Germline V gene lookup returns CDR1 SNHLY and CDR2 FYNNEI. Trimming removed 3 bases at V and 0 bases at J, with 6 bases between. CDR3 protein: CASSDKYSNQPQHF. The CDR3 DNA reads TGTGCCAGCAGTGATAAATATAGCAATCAGCCCCAGCATTTT.

The chain joins TRBV19 to TRBJ2-1, with 10 bases that match TRBD2. V dropped 6 bases and J dropped 4; count of bases not matched to a gene: 9. The CDR3 length is 16 residues. CDR1 is LNHDA, CDR2 SQIVND, per germline (reference sequence). CDR3 bases: TGTGCCAGTAGGAAGGGGGGGACTAGCGTTTACAATGAGCAGTTCTTC. Translated: CASRKGGTSVYNEQFF. Combining the CDR3 with reference TRBV19 and TRBJ2-1 gives the whole variable domain DGGITQSPKYLFRKEGQNVTLSCEQNLNHDAMYWYRQDPGQGLRLIYYSQIVNDFQKGDIAEGYSVSREKKESFPLTVTSAQKNPTAFYLCASRKGGTSVYNEQFFGPGTRLTVL.

The V gene is TRBV27, the J gene TRBJ1-1; D remains ambiguous. From germline, CDR1 is MNHEY and CDR2 SMNVEV (reference sequence). This CDR3 has 13 residues. V was cut by 4 bases and J by 0 bases, with 6 bases left in between. CDR3: CASSSALNTEAFF. The DNA for the CDR3 is TGTGCCAGCAGTTCCGCTTTGAACACTGAAGCTTTCTTT.

The chain combines TRBV24-1 with TRBJ2-1; D may be TRBD1 or TRBD2 (5 bases each). V dropped 2 bases and J dropped 7 bases, with 5 bases sitting between them. The CDR3 is 12 residues long. Germline CDR1 KGHDR, CDR2 SFDVKD. The CDR3 DNA sequence: TGTGCCACCAGTGATTGGGGGAATGAGCAGTTCTTC. Residues: CATSDWGNEQFF.

The V and J genes are TRBV12-3 or TRBV12-4 and TRBJ2-2; D unclear. V dropped 2 bases and J dropped 1 base, with 5 bases sitting between them. The CDR3 contains 14 residues. This CDR3 reads CASSLMENTGELFF. The CDR3, as DNA: TGTGCCAGCAGTTTAATGGAGAACACCGGGGAGCTGTTTTTT.

With respect to this clonotype: One end of the junction is discordant with germline, which a read error may explain. The chain recombines TRBV12-3 or TRBV12-4 with TRBJ2-5; 8 positions match TRBD2. The CDR3 contains 14 residues. CDR3 in amino acids: CASRLGLAQETQYF. The CDR3 DNA is TGTGCCAGCAGATTAGGACTAGCCCAAGAGACCCAGTACTTC.

The rearrangement links TRBV29-1 to TRBJ2-7; 16 bases line up with TRBD2. The J segment lost 5 bases and the V segment lost 2 bases, leaving 12 bases of the junction unmatched. Germline V gene data show CDR1 as SQVTM and CDR2 as ANQGSEA. This CDR3 contains 18 residues. DNA for the CDR3: TGCAGCGTTGAACCCGCGGGACTAGCGGGAGGGCCGGGCCACGAGCAGTACTTC. Its translation is CSVEPAGLAGGPGHEQYF.

Only one count was recorded for this clonotype. V gene TRBV7-8 combines with J gene TRBJ2-3, with D perhaps matching TRBD1 (5 bases). CDR1 and CDR2 from the germline V gene are SGHVS and FQNEAQ. The length of the CDR3 is 16 residues. Trimming pared 4 bases from V and 1 base from J, leaving 15 bases between. The CDR3 DNA sequence: TGTGCCAGCAGCTCCCACAGGAACCAGGGCACAGATACGCAGTATTTT. The encoded protein is CASSSHRNQGTDTQYF.

The gene calls are TRBV2 and TRBJ2-5; TRBD1 might be the D (5 bases). Germline values: CDR1 SNHLY, CDR2 FYNNEI. The CDR3 runs 14 residues. The V end lost 3 bases, the J end lost 2 bases, and 10 bases lay between the germline ends. CDR3 protein: CASSDGRAQETQYF. For the CDR3, the DNA is TGTGCCAGCAGTGATGGCAGGGCACAAGAGACCCAGTACTTC.

The chain uses TRBV20-1 and TRBJ1-2, with D possibly matching TRBD1 (5 bases). Germline values: CDR1 DFQATT, CDR2 SNEGSKA (reference sequence). This CDR3 comprises 12 residues. V gave up 3 bases and J gave up 10 bases, with 15 bases separating them. The CDR3 sequence: CSARGVSEFYTF. The CDR3 DNA follows: TGCAGTGCTAGGGGGGTCTCAGAGTTCTACACCTTC.

This clonotype has only a few counts. The chain combines TRBV19 with TRBJ2-5; 9 bases match TRBD2. V lost 4 bases to trimming and J lost 5 bases; unmatched junction nucleotides: 5. The CDR3 is 14 amino acids. CDR1 LNHDA and CDR2 SQIVND come from the germline V gene (reference sequence). The chain's CDR3 is CASSRLAGLETQYF. In nucleotides, the CDR3 is TGTGCCAGTAGTAGGCTAGCGGGACTGGAGACCCAGTACTTC.

This clonotype has just one count. V is TRBV20-1 and J is TRBJ2-7, with 7 bases aligning to TRBD2. The CDR3 has 15 residues. The germline gives CDR1 DFQATT, CDR2 SNEGSKA (reference sequence). J gave up 1 base and V 0 bases, and 6 bases lay outside the gene matches. The CDR3 reads CSARDLTSYSYEQYF. CDR3 bases: TGCAGTGCTAGAGATCTGACTAGCTATTCCTACGAGCAGTACTTC.

CDR3 DNA sequence: TGCGCCAGCAGCACCGACAGGGAGGGAGGATCACCCCTCCACTTT. This sequence encodes CASSTDREGGSPLHF. The rearrangement uses TRBV5-1 and TRBJ1-6, with 7 nucleotides matching TRBD1. This CDR3 spans 15 amino acids. CDR1 and CDR2 from the germline V gene are SGHRS and YFSETQ. V was clipped by 4 bases and J by 10 bases; unmatched bases: 11. The whole variable domain, filled in from reference TRBV5-1 and TRBJ1-6, reads KAGVTQTPRYLIKTRGQQVTLSCSPISGHRSVSWYQQTPGQGLQFLFEYFSETQRNKGNFPGRFSGRQFSNSRSEMNVSTLELGDSALYLCASSTDREGGSPLHFGNGTRLTVT.

This chain connects TRBV4-1 to TRBJ1-1; D is ambiguous. Trimming took 0 bases from V and 3 from J, leaving 8 bases between them. The CDR3 runs to 14 residues. Germline V CDR1 and CDR2: MGHRA, YSYEKL. Here the CDR3 reads CASSQENRYTEAFF. CDR3 bases: TGCGCCAGCAGCCAAGAAAACCGCTACACTGAAGCTTTCTTT.